These 14 T cell receptor beta chains were sequenced from one sample in a study of human T cells and chemical hapten exposure. TCRdb called the RACE reads again in MiXCR, with one record for every CDR3 protein. The repertoire holds about 340,000 distinct CDR3 sequences, with about 7% as singletons. Time point indicated: patch test 1, 2 weeks after DPC sensitization. Treatment denoted: therapeutic diphenylcyclopropenone sensitization with weekly scalp DPC. The starting material was whole blood, obtained in connection with sensitization to the hapten diphenylcyclopropenone (DPC). These receptors all stem from a woman in her late teens or twenties with alopecia areata. Some clones in this sample may be carry-over from other donors' samples.

The V and J genes are TRBV29-1 and TRBJ2-6, with 8 bases matching TRBD1. The CDR3 length is 12 residues. The V gene's germline CDR1 is SQVTM and CDR2 ANQGSEA. J lost 9 bases, V lost 6 bases, and 4 bases had no gene match. In DNA, the CDR3 is TGCAGCGTAGAGGGACAGGTCAACGTCCTGACTTTC. This encodes CSVEGQVNVLTF.

V gene TRBV5-1 combines with J gene TRBJ2-5; tentative D call: TRBD2 (5 bases). Trimming stripped 1 base from V and 9 bases from J, with 22 bases between. Germline CDR1 SGHRS, CDR2 YFSETQ. This CDR3 has 16 amino acids. The DNA of the CDR3 is TGCGCCAGCAGCTTGTCGGGTTCTAGCTCCCGGGGATCCCAGTACTTC. Translated: CASSLSGSSSRGSQYF.

This clonotype was detected many times. The chain links TRBV3-1 to TRBJ2-3, with a tentative D call TRBD1 (5 bases). The CDR3 is 15 residues long. The ends were cut back, 6 bases at V and 5 bases at J, with 18 bases in the middle. Germline V gene lookup returns CDR1 LGHDT and CDR2 YNNKEL (reference sequence). Written as DNA, the CDR3 is TGTGCCAGCAGTCAGGCAGGAGATACAGGAGATACGCAGTATTTT. Translation gives CASSQAGDTGDTQYF.

This clonotype was detected many times. The chain has TRBV7-8 and TRBJ2-5; 7 nucleotides match TRBD2. This CDR3 comprises 16 residues. The V and J ends lost 3 bases and 1 base, in that order; junction bases with no gene match: 8. Germline V CDR1 and CDR2: SGHVS, FQNEAQ. CDR3 nucleotides: TGTGCCAGCAGCTTGGCGTCCAGCGGGGCCCAAGAGACCCAGTACTTC. Residues: CASSLASSGAQETQYF.

The V call is TRBV4-3, the J call TRBJ2-5; the D gene is possibly TRBD2 (5 bases). The V end was cut by 0 bases, the J end by 4 bases, with 12 bases between. The CDR3 has 15 residues. Germline V gene sequence: CDR1 LGHNA, CDR2 YSLEER. CDR3: CASSQDRPGGETQYF. As DNA, the CDR3 is TGCGCCAGCAGCCAAGATAGGCCCGGAGGAGAGACCCAGTACTTC.

The chain has TRBV12-3 or TRBV12-4 and TRBJ2-3; TRBD2 agrees at 11 bases. The V gene end was trimmed by 1 base and the J gene end by 5 bases; junction bases not matched to a gene: 5. This CDR3 region has 16 residues. The CDR3 DNA sequence: TGTGCCAGCAGTTTAGGTAGCGGGGGGGTCAGAGATACGCAGTATTTT. It translates to CASSLGSGGVRDTQYF.

This clonotype was seen many times. The DNA of the CDR3 is TGCAGTGCTAGAGTGGGCCTTGCCTACGAGCAGTACTTC. Translation: CSARVGLAYEQYF. This rearrangement joins TRBV20-1 to TRBJ2-7; D gene uncertain. CDR3 length: 13 amino acids. The V gene's germline CDR1 is DFQATT and CDR2 SNEGSKA (reference sequence). V was cut by 1 base and J by 2 bases, with 9 bases left in between.

The gene calls are TRBV4-2 and TRBJ2-3; the D call may be TRBD1 or TRBD2 (5 bases each). The V gene's germline CDR1 is LGHNA and CDR2 YNFKEQ. Trimming left V 1 base short and J 5 bases short, with 10 bases between. This CDR3 contains 14 residues. This CDR3 is CASSQGQRGDTQYF. The CDR3 nucleotides read TGTGCCAGCAGCCAAGGGCAGAGGGGAGATACGCAGTATTTT.

The J gene is TRBJ1-6, the V gene TRBV20-1, with D maybe TRBD1 (6 bases). Per germline, CDR1 DFQATT and CDR2 SNEGSKA (reference sequence). This CDR3 contains 14 residues. V was cut by 1 base and J by 10 bases, with 14 bases left in between. The CDR3 DNA is TGCAGTGCTAGAGTTGGACAGAGGGAATCACCCCTCCACTTT. This encodes CSARVGQRESPLHF.

Many counts were recorded for this clonotype. This rearrangement joins TRBV29-1 to TRBJ2-2; TRBD1 or TRBD2 may be the D gene (6 bases each). V was cut by 5 bases and J by 6 bases, with 22 bases left in between. Germline-derived CDR1 and CDR2 are SQVTM and ANQGSEA. This CDR3 contains 16 residues. The CDR3: CSVFEARQGRPGELFF. In DNA form, the CDR3 reads TGCAGCGTTTTTGAGGCCAGGCAGGGGAGGCCCGGGGAGCTGTTTTTT.

This clonotype was counted between two and nine times. The chain recombines TRBV5-1 with TRBJ1-1, with D maybe TRBD1 (5 bases). CDR1 SGHRS and CDR2 YFSETQ come from the germline V gene. The V end lost 4 bases, the J end lost 8 bases, and 12 bases lay between the germline ends. CDR3 length: 12 amino acids. The CDR3 reads CASSLPGPEAFF. The DNA of the CDR3 is TGCGCCAGCAGCCTTCCGGGGCCCGAAGCTTTCTTT.

This clonotype was observed many times. The chain joins TRBV7-9 to TRBJ2-1; D unresolved. Germline V gives CDR1 SEHNR, CDR2 FQNEAQ (reference sequence). The V gene lost 3 bases and the J gene lost 6 bases, with 9 bases spanning the gap. The CDR3 runs to 13 residues. CDR3 sequence (DNA): TGTGCCAGCAGCTTGCAACAGCCCAATGAGCAGTTCTTC. It encodes CASSLQQPNEQFF. The full variable domain, completed using reference TRBV7-9 and TRBJ2-1, is DTGVSQNPRHKITKRGQNVTFRCDPISEHNRLYWYRQTLGQGPEFLTYFQNEAQLEKSRLLSDRFSAERPKGSFSTLEIQRTEQGDSAMYLCASSLQQPNEQFFGPGTRLTVL.

In this sample, this clonotype turned up a few times. The chain uses TRBV12-3 or TRBV12-4 and TRBJ1-6; no reliable D call. Trimming left V 5 bases short and J 8 bases short, with 16 bases between. The CDR3 is 15 residues long. The CDR3 region is CASSPGTGWDSPLHF. The CDR3 DNA is TGTGCCAGCAGTCCGGGTACCGGGTGGGATTCACCCCTCCACTTT.

This clonotype came up many times. The CDR3 sequence: CASTLTLASGTEAFF. As DNA, the CDR3 is TGTGCCAGCACCCTAACCCTCGCCTCGGGGACTGAAGCTTTCTTT. The chain has TRBV12-3 or TRBV12-4 and TRBJ1-1; D uncertain. The V end was cut by 7 bases, the J end by 5 bases, with 20 bases between. This CDR3 contains 15 residues.